These 24 T cell receptor beta chains share one sample of origin, sequenced in a study of blood T cell repertoires in COVID-19. TCRdb's table, derived via immunoSEQ multiplex PCR, lists solely in-frame clones and lacks some. The sample includes 200,000 to 250,000 clones, about 79% of them seen just once. Sequences were obtained from PBMCs or T cells enriched from blood (not recorded which). The origin of the receptors is a woman in her thirties or forties with acute COVID-19.

The chain carries TRBV11-3 and TRBJ2-1, with D possibly being TRBD1 (6 bases). V lost 6 bases, J lost 2 bases, and 14 bases lay in between. CDR1 is SGHNT, CDR2 YENEEA, per germline. The CDR3 runs 15 residues. The CDR3 protein is CASSPQGSAYNEQFF. The CDR3 bases are TGTGCCAGCAGTCCCCAGGGGTCTGCCTACAATGAGCAGTTCTTC.

This chain connects TRBV7-8 to TRBJ2-7; 12 bases are a match to TRBD2. CDR1 SGHVS and CDR2 FQNEAQ come from the germline V gene. Trimming cost V 6 bases and J 3 bases; bases outside gene matches: 6. The CDR3 spans 15 residues. CDR3 nucleotide sequence: TGTGCCAGCAGTCGACTAGCGGGAGATCGCTACGAGCAGTACTTC. This translates into CASSRLAGDRYEQYF.

The J gene is TRBJ2-7, the V gene TRBV27; no clear D. V was trimmed by 5 bases and J by 0 bases, leaving 5 bases between them. The CDR3 sequence is 12 residues long. Per germline, CDR1 MNHEY and CDR2 SMNVEV (reference sequence). The CDR3 DNA sequence: TGTGCCAGCAGTCCCAGCTCCTACGAGCAGTACTTC. Protein sequence: CASSPSSYEQYF.

This sequence joins TRBV9 and TRBJ2-1; 7 bases align to TRBD2. With V trimmed by 0 bases and J by 14 bases, 11 bases remained unmatched. The germline V gene has CDR1 SGDLS and CDR2 YYNGEE. CDR3 length equals 14 residues. DNA of the CDR3: TGTGCCAGCAGCGTAGTGAATCAGGGAGGGCGGAAGTTCTTC. This translates into CASSVVNQGGRKFF.

The genes are TRBV21-1 and TRBJ1-4; TRBD1, the D gene given by the table, was not confirmed from the DNA. TRBV21-1 is flagged as a pseudogene. This CDR3 contains 15 residues. CDR3 DNA sequence: TGTGCCAGCCCCAGGGGGGCCTGGGCTAATGAAAAACTGTTTTTT. Its translation: CASPRGAWANEKLFF.

The genes are TRBV28 and TRBJ2-4; 10 bases line up with TRBD1. The germline V gene encodes CDR1 MDHEN and CDR2 SYDVKM. The CDR3 has 14 amino acids. J was trimmed by 8 bases and V by 8 bases; bases with no gene match: 9. The chain's CDR3 is CASERQGARYIQYF. CDR3 coding DNA: TGTGCCAGCGAGCGACAGGGGGCGCGATACATTCAGTACTTC.

This clone was recorded once. The genes are TRBV5-1 and TRBJ1-1; 9 nucleotides agree with TRBD1. This CDR3 contains 13 residues. Trimming cost V 0 bases and J 6 bases; bases outside gene matches: 0. Germline V CDR1 and CDR2: SGHRS, YFSETQ. This CDR3 is CASSLGDRAEAFF. DNA of the CDR3: TGCGCCAGCAGCTTGGGGGACAGGGCTGAAGCTTTCTTT.

CDR3 protein: CASSPYGVPGTNEQYF. The CDR3 region has the DNA TGTGCCAGCAGTCCATACGGGGTGCCAGGGACTAACGAGCAGTACTTC. This rearrangement joins TRBV27 to TRBJ2-7; 7 bases map to TRBD2. This CDR3 is 16 amino acids long. Trimming took 5 bases from V and 5 from J; bases not matched to a gene: 15. The germline CDR1 and CDR2 sequences are MNHEY and SMNVEV (reference sequence).

V is TRBV10-2 and J is TRBJ1-2; D is undetermined. This CDR3 has 11 residues. The V gene lost 5 bases and the J gene lost 3 bases, with 4 bases spanning the gap. The germline V gene has CDR1 WSHSY and CDR2 SAAADI. The CDR3 coding sequence is TGCGCCAGCAGTCCTGACTATGGCTACACCTTC. It translates to CASSPDYGYTF.

CDR3 protein: CATSEGTGFNQPQHF. Here the CDR3 DNA reads TGTGCCACCAGTGAAGGGACAGGGTTTAATCAGCCCCAGCATTTT. The chain is built from TRBV24-1 and TRBJ1-5; 9 bases fit TRBD1. CDR3 length: 15 amino acids. Trimming cost V 4 bases and J 4 bases; bases outside gene matches: 4. Germline values: CDR1 KGHDR, CDR2 SFDVKD.

The rearrangement links TRBV29-1 to TRBJ1-2, with unresolved D. This CDR3 has 14 residues. Trimming left V 0 bases short and J 4 bases short, with 12 bases between. Germline V gives CDR1 SQVTM, CDR2 ANQGSEA. CDR3 coding DNA: TGCAGCGTTGAAGATCAGGTCAGAGCCTATGGCTACACCTTC. Translation: CSVEDQVRAYGYTF.

J is TRBJ1-5 and V is TRBV5-8; 9 nucleotides agree with TRBD1. J lost 0 bases, V lost 4 bases, and 14 bases had no gene match. Looked up from germline, CDR1 is SGHTS and CDR2 is YDEGEE. The CDR3 consists of 19 residues. CDR3 in amino acids: CASSPNRDRARYSNQPQHF. The CDR3 nucleotides are TGTGCCAGCAGCCCAAACCGGGACAGGGCCCGGTATAGCAATCAGCCCCAGCATTTT.

The chain employs TRBV6-5 and TRBJ2-7, with 7 bases that match TRBD1. Looked up from germline, CDR1 is MNHEY and CDR2 is SVGAGI. V lost 5 bases, J lost 6 bases, and 7 bases stayed unmatched. This CDR3 has 13 residues. The CDR3 DNA reads as TGTGCCAGCAGTCTAGACAGGGCCTCCGAGCAGTACTTC. As protein: CASSLDRASEQYF.

This chain connects TRBV10-3 to TRBJ2-5; maybe TRBD1 (6 bases). Trimming stripped 5 bases from V and 2 bases from J, with 9 bases between. Germline lookup yields CDR1 ENHRY and CDR2 SYGVKD. The CDR3 spans 13 residues. The CDR3 DNA reads TGTGCCATCAGTAGGGGGTCGCAAGAGACCCAGTACTTC. Protein: CAISRGSQETQYF.

The V and J genes are TRBV7-9 and TRBJ1-6; D not certain. The V end was cut by 5 bases, the J end by 9 bases, with 29 bases between. From germline, CDR1 is SEHNR and CDR2 FQNEAQ (reference sequence). This CDR3 contains 19 residues. The CDR3 here is CASSGEWTEEGTTGSPLHF. The CDR3 DNA reads as TGTGCCAGCAGCGGGGAATGGACTGAAGAGGGAACCACGGGTTCACCCCTCCACTTT.

The genes are TRBV5-1 and TRBJ2-5, with a weak D call TRBD2 (5 bases). In germline, CDR1 is SGHRS, CDR2 YFSETQ. Trimming stripped 0 bases from V and 2 bases from J, with 14 bases between. The CDR3 has 16 amino acids. In DNA, the CDR3 is TGCGCCAGCAGCTTGGCCTTGGGTTCGGGGCAAGAGACCCAGTACTTC. Translated, it gives CASSLALGSGQETQYF.

The gene calls are TRBV6-1 and TRBJ2-2; D possibly corresponds to TRBD2 (7 bases). Between the trimmed V and J ends, which lost 0 bases and 3 bases, there was a span of 20 bases. Germline V gives CDR1 MNHNS, CDR2 SASEGT. The CDR3 length is 19 residues. The CDR3 loop is CASSEARGGAGEDTGELFF. CDR3 DNA sequence: TGTGCCAGCAGTGAAGCCCGTGGGGGGGCAGGGGAAGACACCGGGGAGCTGTTTTTT.

A single count supports this clone. The J gene is TRBJ1-2, the V gene TRBV7-2; 7 nucleotides match TRBD1. The germline V gene encodes CDR1 SGHTA and CDR2 FQGNSA. After removal of 5 bases from V and 4 bases from J, the junction contained 7 bases not matched to a gene. The length of the CDR3 is 14 residues. The DNA for the CDR3 is TGTGCCAGCAGCCCCAATGCAGGGGGCTATGGCTACACCTTC. Amino acid sequence: CASSPNAGGYGYTF.

The gene calls are TRBV7-2 and TRBJ2-7, with 9 nucleotides matching TRBD2. Germline V gene data show CDR1 as SGHTA and CDR2 as FQGNSA. Trimming took 5 bases from V and 2 from J; bases not matched to a gene: 7. The CDR3 contains 15 residues. CDR3 DNA: TGTGCCAGCAGCCTAGACGGGACTAGCCCCTACGAGCAGTACTTC. It yields the protein CASSLDGTSPYEQYF.

The chain joins TRBV6-2 or TRBV6-3 to TRBJ1-5; D is possibly TRBD1 (5 bases). This CDR3 spans 16 amino acids. The V and J ends lost 6 bases and 0 bases respectively, with 15 bases between them. The germline CDR1 and CDR2 sequences are MNHEY and SVGEGT. The CDR3 DNA sequence: TGTGCCAGCAGCCCTCATCCTCAGGGTAGCAATCAGCCCCAGCATTTT. Residues: CASSPHPQGSNQPQHF.

The chain is built from TRBV19 and TRBJ1-1; D is ambiguous. Per germline, CDR1 LNHDA and CDR2 SQIVND (reference sequence). The CDR3 runs to 14 residues. Trimming removed 7 bases at V and 4 bases at J, with 16 bases between. The CDR3 region is CASINISRGTEAFF. The CDR3 nucleotides read TGTGCCAGTATAAACATTAGCCGGGGCACTGAAGCTTTCTTT.

The V and J genes are TRBV19 and TRBJ1-5, with TRBD1 identical over 9 bases. The V and J ends lost 7 bases and 3 bases, in that order; junction bases with no gene match: 4. CDR3 length equals 14 residues. Germline values: CDR1 LNHDA, CDR2 SQIVND (reference sequence). CDR3 sequence: CASTRTGDNQPQHF. CDR3 DNA sequence: TGTGCCAGTACCCGGACAGGGGACAATCAGCCCCAGCATTTT.

The chain links TRBV11-2 to TRBJ1-2, with TRBD1 identical over 7 bases. The CDR3 spans 13 residues. CDR1 and CDR2 from the germline V gene are SGHAT and FQNNGV. V trimming: 0 bases; J trimming: 6 bases; junction bases outside the gene matches: 1. The CDR3 is CASSLDGQDGYTF. Here the CDR3 DNA reads TGTGCCAGCAGCTTAGACGGACAGGATGGCTACACCTTC.

This clone was counted once. The chain links TRBV2 to TRBJ2-3; 8 bases align to TRBD1. Trimming at V came to 7 bases and at J to 1 base, leaving 7 bases not matched to a gene. Per germline, CDR1 SNHLY and CDR2 FYNNEI. CDR3 length: 15 amino acids. The CDR3 loop reads CASTRQGLGTDTQYF. CDR3 in DNA: TGTGCCAGCACCAGACAGGGGCTAGGCACAGATACGCAGTATTTT.